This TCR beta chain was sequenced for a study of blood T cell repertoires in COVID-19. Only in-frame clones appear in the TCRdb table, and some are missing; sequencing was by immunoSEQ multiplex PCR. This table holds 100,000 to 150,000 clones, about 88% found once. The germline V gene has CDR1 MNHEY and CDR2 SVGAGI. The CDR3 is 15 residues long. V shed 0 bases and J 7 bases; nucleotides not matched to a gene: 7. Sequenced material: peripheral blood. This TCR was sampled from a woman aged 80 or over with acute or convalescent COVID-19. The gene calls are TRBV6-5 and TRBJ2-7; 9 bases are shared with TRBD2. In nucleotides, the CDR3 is TGTGCCAGCAGTTACTCGCCTGCGGGAGGGACGGAGCAGTACTTC. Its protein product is CASSYSPAGGTEQYF.